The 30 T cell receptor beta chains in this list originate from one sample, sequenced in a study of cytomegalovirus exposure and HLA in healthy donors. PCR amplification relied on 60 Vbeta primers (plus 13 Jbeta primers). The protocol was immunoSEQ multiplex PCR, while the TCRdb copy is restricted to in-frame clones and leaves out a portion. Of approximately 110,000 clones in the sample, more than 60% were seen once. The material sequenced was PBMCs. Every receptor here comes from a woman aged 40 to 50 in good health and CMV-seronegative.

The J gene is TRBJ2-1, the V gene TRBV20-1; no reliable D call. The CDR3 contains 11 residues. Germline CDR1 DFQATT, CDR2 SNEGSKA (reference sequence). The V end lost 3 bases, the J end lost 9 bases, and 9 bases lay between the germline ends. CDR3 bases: TGCAGTGCTAGGAGGTCAACTGAGCAGTTCTTC. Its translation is CSARRSTEQFF.

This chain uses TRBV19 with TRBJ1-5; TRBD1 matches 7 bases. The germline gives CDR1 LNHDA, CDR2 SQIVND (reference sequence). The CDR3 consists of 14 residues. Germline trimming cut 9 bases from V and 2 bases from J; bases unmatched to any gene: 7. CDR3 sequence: CASQGVIGNQPQHF. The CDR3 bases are TGTGCCAGCCAGGGGGTGATCGGCAATCAGCCCCAGCATTTT.

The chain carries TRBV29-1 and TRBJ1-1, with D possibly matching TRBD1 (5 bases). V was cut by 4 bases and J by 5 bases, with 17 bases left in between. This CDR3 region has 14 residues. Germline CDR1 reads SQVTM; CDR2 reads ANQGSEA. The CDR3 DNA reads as TGCAGCGTTGGGGGGAATGCGGGGCTGACTGAAGCTTTCTTT. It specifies CSVGGNAGLTEAFF. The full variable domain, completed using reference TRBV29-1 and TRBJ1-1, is SAVISQKPSRDICQRGTSLTIQCQVDSQVTMMFWYRQQPGQSLTLIATANQGSEATYESGFVIDKFPISRPNLTFSTLTVSNMSPEDSSIYLCSVGGNAGLTEAFFGQGTRLTVV.

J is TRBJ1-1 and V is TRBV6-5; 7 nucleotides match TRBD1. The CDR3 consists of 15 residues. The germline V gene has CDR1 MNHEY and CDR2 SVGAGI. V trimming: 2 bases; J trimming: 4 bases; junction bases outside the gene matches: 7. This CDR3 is CASSYRGRIGTEAFF. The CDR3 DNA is TGTGCCAGCAGTTACAGGGGGCGGATAGGCACTGAAGCTTTCTTT.

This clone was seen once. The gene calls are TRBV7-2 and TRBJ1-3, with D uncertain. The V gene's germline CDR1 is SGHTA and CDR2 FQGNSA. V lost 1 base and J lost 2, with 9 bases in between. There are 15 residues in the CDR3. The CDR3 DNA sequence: TGTGCCAGCAGCTTAGGGGCATACCCTGGAAACACCATATATTTT. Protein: CASSLGAYPGNTIYF.

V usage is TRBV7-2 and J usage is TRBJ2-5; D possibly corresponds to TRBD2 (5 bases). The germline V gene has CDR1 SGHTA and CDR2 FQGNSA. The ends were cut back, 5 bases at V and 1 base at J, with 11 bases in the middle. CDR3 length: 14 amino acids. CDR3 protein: CASSANGVQETQYF. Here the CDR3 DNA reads TGTGCCAGCAGCGCAAACGGGGTCCAAGAGACCCAGTACTTC.

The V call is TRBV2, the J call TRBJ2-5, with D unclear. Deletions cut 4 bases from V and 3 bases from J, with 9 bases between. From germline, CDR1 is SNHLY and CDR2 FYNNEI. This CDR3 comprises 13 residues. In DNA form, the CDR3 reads TGTGCCAGCAGTGGAGACGGAGAAGAGACCCAGTACTTC. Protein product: CASSGDGEETQYF.

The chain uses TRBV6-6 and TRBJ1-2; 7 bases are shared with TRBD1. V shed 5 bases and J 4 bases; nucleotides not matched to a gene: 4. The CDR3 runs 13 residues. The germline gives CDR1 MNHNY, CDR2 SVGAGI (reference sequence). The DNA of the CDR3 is TGTGCCAGCAGTACGGGGACAGTCTATGGCTACACCTTC. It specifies CASSTGTVYGYTF.

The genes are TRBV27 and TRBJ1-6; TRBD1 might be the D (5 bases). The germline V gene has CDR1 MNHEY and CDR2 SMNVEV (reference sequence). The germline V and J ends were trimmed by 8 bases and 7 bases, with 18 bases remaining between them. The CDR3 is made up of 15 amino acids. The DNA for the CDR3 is TGTGCCAGCGCCTGGGGGGACCGAGTAAATTCACCCCTCCACTTT. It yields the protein CASAWGDRVNSPLHF.

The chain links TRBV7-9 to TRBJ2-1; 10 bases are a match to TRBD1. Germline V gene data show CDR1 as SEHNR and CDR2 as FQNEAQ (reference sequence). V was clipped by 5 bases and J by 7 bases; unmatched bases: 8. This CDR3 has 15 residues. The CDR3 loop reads CASSPDRGIVNEQFF. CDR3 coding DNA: TGTGCCAGCAGCCCGGACAGGGGGATTGTGAATGAGCAGTTCTTC.

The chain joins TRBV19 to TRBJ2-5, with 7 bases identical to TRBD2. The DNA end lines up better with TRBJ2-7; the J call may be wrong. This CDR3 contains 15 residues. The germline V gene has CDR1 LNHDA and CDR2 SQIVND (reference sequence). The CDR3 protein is CASSVGRWSSYEQYF. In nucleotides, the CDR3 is TGTGCCAGTAGTGTCGGGAGGTGGAGCTCCTACGAGCAGTACTTC.

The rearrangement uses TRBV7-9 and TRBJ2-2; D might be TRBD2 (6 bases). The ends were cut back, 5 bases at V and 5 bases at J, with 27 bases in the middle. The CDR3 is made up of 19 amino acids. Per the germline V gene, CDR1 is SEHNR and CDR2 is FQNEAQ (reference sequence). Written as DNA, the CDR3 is TGTGCCAGCAGCAACCCACGGTGGCAGGGACTTAGCCAAACCGGGGAGCTGTTTTTT. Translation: CASSNPRWQGLSQTGELFF. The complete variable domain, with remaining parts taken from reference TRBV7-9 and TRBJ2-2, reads DTGVSQNPRHKITKRGQNVTFRCDPISEHNRLYWYRQTLGQGPEFLTYFQNEAQLEKSRLLSDRFSAERPKGSFSTLEIQRTEQGDSAMYLCASSNPRWQGLSQTGELFFGEGSRLTVL.

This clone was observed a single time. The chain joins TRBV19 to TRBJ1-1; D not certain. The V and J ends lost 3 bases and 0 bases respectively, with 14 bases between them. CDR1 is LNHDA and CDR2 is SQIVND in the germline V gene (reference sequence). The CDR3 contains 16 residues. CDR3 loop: CASSISGDGMNTEAFF. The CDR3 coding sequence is TGTGCCAGTAGTATCTCCGGAGACGGCATGAACACTGAAGCTTTCTTT.

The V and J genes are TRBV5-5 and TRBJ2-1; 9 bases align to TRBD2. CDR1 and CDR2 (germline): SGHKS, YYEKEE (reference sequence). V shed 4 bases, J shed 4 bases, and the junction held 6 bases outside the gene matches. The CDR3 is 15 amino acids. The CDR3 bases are TGTGCCAGCAGCCCCCGACTAGCGGAATACAATGAGCAGTTCTTC. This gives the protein CASSPRLAEYNEQFF.

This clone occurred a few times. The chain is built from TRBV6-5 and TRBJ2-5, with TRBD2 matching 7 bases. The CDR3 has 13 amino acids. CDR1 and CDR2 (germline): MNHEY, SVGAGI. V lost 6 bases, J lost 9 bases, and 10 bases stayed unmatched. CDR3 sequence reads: CASSPSGTGAQYF. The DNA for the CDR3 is TGTGCCAGCAGCCCTAGCGGCACGGGTGCCCAGTACTTC.

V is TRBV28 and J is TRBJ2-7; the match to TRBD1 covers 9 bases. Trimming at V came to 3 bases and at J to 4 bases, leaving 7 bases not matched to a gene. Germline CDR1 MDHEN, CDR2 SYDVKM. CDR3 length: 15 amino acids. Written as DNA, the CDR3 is TGTGCCAGCAGTTTCCGGGACAGGGCCATTTACGAGCAGTACTTC. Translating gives CASSFRDRAIYEQYF. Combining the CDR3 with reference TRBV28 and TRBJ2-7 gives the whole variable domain DVKVTQSSRYLVKRTGEKVFLECVQDMDHENMFWYRQDPGLGLRLIYFSYDVKMKEKGDIPEGYSVSREKKERFSLILESASTNQTSMYLCASSFRDRAIYEQYFGPGTRLTVT.

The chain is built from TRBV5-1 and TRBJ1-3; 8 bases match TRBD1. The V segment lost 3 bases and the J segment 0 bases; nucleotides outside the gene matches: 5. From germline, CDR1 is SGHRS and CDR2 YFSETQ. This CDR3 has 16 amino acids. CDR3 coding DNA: TGCGCCAGCAGCTCCGCCGGGACAGGCTCTGGAAACACCATATATTTT. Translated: CASSSAGTGSGNTIYF.

The CDR3 is CASSPSMGPPANVLTF. In DNA, the CDR3 is TGTGCCAGCAGTCCCAGTATGGGGCCCCCGGCCAACGTCCTGACTTTC. The chain combines TRBV7-3 with TRBJ2-6; D is perhaps TRBD1 (5 bases). This CDR3 is built from 16 residues. The germline V gene encodes CDR1 SGHTA and CDR2 FQGTGA. The ends were cut back, 6 bases at V and 6 bases at J, with 18 bases in the middle.

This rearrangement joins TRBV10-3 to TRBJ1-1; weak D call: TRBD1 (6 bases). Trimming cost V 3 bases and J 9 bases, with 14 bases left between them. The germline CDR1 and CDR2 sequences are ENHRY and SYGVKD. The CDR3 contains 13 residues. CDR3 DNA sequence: TGTGCCATCAGTGATCCAGGACAGTTGCAAGCTTTCTTT. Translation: CAISDPGQLQAFF.

This CDR3 reads CASSHDAAGQGLLGYTF. The CDR3 region has the DNA TGTGCCAGCAGCCACGATGCCGCCGGACAGGGGTTGCTTGGCTACACCTTC. The chain couples TRBV4-2 to TRBJ1-2, with 9 bases fitting TRBD1. This CDR3 spans 17 amino acids. Germline-derived CDR1 and CDR2 are LGHNA and YNFKEQ. J was trimmed by 7 bases and V by 3 bases; bases with no gene match: 15.

In nucleotides, the CDR3 is TGCGCCAGCAGCCCCCCTGGACAGGAGGATACGCAGTATTTT. Amino acids: CASSPPGQEDTQYF. This rearrangement joins TRBV4-3 to TRBJ2-3; 7 positions match TRBD1. This CDR3 has 14 amino acids. The V gene's germline CDR1 is LGHNA and CDR2 YSLEER. V lost 4 bases, J lost 6 bases, and 7 bases stayed unmatched.

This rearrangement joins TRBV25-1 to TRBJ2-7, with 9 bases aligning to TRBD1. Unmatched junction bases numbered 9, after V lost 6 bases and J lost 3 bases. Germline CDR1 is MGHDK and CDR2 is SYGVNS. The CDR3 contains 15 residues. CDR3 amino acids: CASRATGTGSYEQYF. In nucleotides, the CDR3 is TGTGCCAGCAGAGCAACCGGGACAGGGAGCTACGAGCAGTACTTC.

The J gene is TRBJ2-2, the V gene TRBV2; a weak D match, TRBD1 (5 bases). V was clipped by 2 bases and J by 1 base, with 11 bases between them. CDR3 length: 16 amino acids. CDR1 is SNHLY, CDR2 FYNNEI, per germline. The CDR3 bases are TGTGCCAGCAGTGAATTGGGCAGGGTGAACACCGGGGAGCTGTTTTTT. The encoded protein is CASSELGRVNTGELFF.

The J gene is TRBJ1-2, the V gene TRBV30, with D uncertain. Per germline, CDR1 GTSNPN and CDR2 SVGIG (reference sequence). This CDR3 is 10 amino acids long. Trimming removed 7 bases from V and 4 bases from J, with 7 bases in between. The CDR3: CALASYGYTF. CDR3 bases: TGTGCCTTGGCTTCCTATGGCTACACCTTC.

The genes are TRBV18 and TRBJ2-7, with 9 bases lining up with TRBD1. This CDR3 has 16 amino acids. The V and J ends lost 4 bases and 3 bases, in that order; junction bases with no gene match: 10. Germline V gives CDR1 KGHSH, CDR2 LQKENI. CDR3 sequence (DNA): TGTGCCAGCTCACAATCCCCGGGACAGGGTTTCTACGAGCAGTACTTC. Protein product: CASSQSPGQGFYEQYF.

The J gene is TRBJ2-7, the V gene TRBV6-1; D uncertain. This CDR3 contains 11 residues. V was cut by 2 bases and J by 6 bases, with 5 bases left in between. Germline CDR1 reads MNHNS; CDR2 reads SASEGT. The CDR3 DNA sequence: TGTGCCAGCAGTGAATCTCTCGAGCAGTACTTC. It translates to CASSESLEQYF.

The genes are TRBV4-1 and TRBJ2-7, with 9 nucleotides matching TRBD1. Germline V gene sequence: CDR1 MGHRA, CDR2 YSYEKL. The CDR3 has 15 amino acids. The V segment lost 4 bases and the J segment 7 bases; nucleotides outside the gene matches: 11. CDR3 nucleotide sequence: TGCGCCAGCAGCCCTGTTGGGACAGGGCCTGTGGAGCAGTACTTC. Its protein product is CASSPVGTGPVEQYF.

CDR3 nucleotides: TGTGCCAGCAGCTTATACAGGGAGAGGGTGGGGAATCAGCCCCAGCATTTT. The encoded protein is CASSLYRERVGNQPQHF. The V and J genes are TRBV7-8 and TRBJ1-5; D perhaps matches TRBD1 (6 bases). The germline V gene encodes CDR1 SGHVS and CDR2 FQNEAQ. The CDR3 loop spans 17 amino acids. V was cut by 2 bases and J by 4 bases, with 18 bases left in between.

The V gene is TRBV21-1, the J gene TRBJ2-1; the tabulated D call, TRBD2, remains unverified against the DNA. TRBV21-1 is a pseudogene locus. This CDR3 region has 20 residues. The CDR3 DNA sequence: TGTGCCAGCAGCGAATTTGCCGGGACTAGCGGGAGTCTTGCTAAAGATGAGCAGTTCTTC. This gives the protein CASSEFAGTSGSLAKDEQFF.

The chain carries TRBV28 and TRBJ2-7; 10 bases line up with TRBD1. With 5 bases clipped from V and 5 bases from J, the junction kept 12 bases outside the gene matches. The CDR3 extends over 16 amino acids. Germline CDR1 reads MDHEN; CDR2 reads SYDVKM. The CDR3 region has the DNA TGTGCCAGCAGTACGAGACCGGGACAGGGGAAGGACGAGCAGTACTTC. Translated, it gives CASSTRPGQGKDEQYF.